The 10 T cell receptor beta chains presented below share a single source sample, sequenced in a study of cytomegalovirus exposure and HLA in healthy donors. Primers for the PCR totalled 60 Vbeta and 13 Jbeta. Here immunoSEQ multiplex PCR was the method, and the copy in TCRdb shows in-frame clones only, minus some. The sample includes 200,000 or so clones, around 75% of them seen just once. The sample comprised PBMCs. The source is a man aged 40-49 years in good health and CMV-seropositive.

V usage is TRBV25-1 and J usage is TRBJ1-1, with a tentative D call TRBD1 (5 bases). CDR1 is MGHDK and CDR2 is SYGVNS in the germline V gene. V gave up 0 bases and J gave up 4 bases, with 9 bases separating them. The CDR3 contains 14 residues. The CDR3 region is CASSEYGGITEAFF. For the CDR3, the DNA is TGTGCCAGCAGTGAATATGGGGGGATCACTGAAGCTTTCTTT.

CDR3 DNA sequence: TGTGCCAGCAGCCCACCGGGACAGGTTAGCTCCTACGAGCAGTACTTC. Translated, it gives CASSPPGQVSSYEQYF. This rearrangement joins TRBV7-9 to TRBJ2-5; 8 bases align to TRBD1. The tail of the sequence fits TRBJ2-7 better, so the J call may be wrong. There are 16 residues in the CDR3. Germline CDR1 SEHNR, CDR2 FQNEAQ (reference sequence).

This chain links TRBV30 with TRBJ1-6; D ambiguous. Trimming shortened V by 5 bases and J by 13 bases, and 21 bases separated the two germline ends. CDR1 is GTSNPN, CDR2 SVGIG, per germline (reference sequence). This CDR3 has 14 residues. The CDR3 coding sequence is TGTGCCTGGGGAGACCCGACCTCCCTCGGGCCCCTCCACTTT. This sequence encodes CAWGDPTSLGPLHF.

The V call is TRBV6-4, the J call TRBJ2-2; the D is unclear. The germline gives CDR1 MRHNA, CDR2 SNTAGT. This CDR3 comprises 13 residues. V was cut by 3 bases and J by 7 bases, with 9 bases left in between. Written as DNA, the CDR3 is TGTGCCAGCAGTGAACAGATGCACGGGGAGCTGTTTTTT. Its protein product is CASSEQMHGELFF.

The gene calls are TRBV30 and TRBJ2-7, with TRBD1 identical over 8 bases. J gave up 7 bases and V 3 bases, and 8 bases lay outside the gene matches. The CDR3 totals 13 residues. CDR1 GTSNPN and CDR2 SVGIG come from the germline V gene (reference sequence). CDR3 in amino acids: CAWSEQGGREQYF. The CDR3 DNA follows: TGTGCCTGGAGCGAACAGGGGGGAAGGGAGCAGTACTTC.

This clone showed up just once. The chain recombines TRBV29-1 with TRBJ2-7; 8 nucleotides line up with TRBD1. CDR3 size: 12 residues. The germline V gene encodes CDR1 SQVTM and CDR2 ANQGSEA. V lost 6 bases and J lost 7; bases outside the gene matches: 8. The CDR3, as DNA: TGCAGCGTAGAGGACAGGGCTGAAGAGCAGTACTTC. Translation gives CSVEDRAEEQYF.

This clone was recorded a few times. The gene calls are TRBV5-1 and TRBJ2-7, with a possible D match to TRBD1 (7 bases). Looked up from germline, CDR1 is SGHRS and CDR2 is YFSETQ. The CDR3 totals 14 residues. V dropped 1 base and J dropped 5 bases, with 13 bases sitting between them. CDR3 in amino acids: CASSLIGGGDEQYF. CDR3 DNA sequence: TGCGCCAGCAGCTTGATAGGGGGCGGGGACGAGCAGTACTTC.

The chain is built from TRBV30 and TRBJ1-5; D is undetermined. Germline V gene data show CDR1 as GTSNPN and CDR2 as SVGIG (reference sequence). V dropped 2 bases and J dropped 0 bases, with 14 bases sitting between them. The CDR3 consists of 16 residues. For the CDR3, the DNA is TGTGCCTGGAGTCCTACCTTGGGCCATAGCAATCAGCCCCAGCATTTT. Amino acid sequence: CAWSPTLGHSNQPQHF.

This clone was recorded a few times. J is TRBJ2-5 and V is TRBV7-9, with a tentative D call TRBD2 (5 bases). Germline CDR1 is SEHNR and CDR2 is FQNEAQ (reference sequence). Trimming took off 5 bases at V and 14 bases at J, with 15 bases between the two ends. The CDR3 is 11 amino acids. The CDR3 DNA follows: TGTGCCAGCAGCGCTGAAGTGGGGAGCTACTTC. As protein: CASSAEVGSYF.

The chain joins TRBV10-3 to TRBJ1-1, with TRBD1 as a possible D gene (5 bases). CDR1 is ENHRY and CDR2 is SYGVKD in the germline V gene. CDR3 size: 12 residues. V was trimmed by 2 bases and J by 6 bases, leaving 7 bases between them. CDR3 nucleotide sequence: TGTGCCATCAGTGAGAGGGGCGCTGAAGCTTTCTTT. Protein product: CAISERGAEAFF.